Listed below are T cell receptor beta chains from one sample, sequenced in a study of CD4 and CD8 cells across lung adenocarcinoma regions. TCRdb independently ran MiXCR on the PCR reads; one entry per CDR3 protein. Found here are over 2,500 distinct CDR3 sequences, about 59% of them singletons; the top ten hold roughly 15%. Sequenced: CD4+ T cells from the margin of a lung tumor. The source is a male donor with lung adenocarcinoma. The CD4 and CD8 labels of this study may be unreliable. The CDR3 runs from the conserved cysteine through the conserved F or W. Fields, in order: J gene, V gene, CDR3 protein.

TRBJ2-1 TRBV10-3 CAISEGNEQFF
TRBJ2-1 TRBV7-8 CASSLVDEQFF
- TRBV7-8 CASSSRWGEGYEQYF
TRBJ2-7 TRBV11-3 CASSFQLAGDYEQYF
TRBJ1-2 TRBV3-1 CASSQDGYGYTF
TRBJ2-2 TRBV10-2 CASKEGNTGELFF
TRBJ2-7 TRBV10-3 CATSGRGWEQYF
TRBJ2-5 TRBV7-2 CASSSDRGPQETQYF
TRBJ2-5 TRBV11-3 CASSFGLAGDMGETQYF
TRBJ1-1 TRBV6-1 CASSRSQGVTEAFF
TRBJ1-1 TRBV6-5 CASSYLGQGNTEAFF
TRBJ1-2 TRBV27 CASTSRGQGYNYGYTF
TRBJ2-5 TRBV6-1 CASSDLLGVETQYF
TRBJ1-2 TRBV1 CTRLTIGRAHVF
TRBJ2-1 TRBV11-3 CASSPRGINEQFF
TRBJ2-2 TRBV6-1 CASRRGQELADGELFF
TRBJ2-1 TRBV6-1 CASRRGTGGNEQFF
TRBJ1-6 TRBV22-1 CLGMHTSF
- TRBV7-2 CASSPPANRAGYEQYF
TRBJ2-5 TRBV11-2 CASGEGPETQYF
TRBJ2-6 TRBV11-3 CASSSLGPSGANVLTF
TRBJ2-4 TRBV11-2 CASSLGGGGIKEAKNIQYF
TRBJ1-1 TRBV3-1 CASSPRDRRLNTEAFF